This record covers a single T cell receptor beta chain. Its antigen remains unidentified. V was clipped by 6 bases and J by 4 bases; unmatched bases: 6. This CDR3 has 15 residues. This sample was included in a study of T cell repertoires in cytomegalovirus infection. TCRdb analysed the reads with MiXCR anew, one entry per CDR3 protein. This sample carries about 890,000 distinct CDR3 sequences, roughly 30% of them seen once, and the ten largest clones take about an eighth. The source of this sequence is a human donor in good health (CMV status not recorded). Some clones in this sample may be carry-over from other donors' samples. This specimen was cultured CD8+ T cells from PBMCs, taken from culture after CMV antigen stimulation. The rearrangement joins TRBV12-3 or TRBV12-4 to TRBJ2-1, with 10 positions matching TRBD1. The DNA for the CDR3 is TGTGCCAGCAGGGGGACAGGGGAGAGGTACAATGAGCAGTTCTTC. Translating it yields CASRGTGERYNEQFF.